The clone carrying this T cell receptor (beta chain) showed up just a few times. This specimen comes from a study of shared clonotypes between healthy human individuals. Trimming shortened V by 2 bases and J by 2 bases, and 9 bases separated the two germline ends. The CDR3 covers 14 residues. Germline V gives CDR1 KGHSH, CDR2 LQKENI. This table comes from immunoSEQ multiplex PCR, and its TCRdb copy is limited to in-frame clones, with some not included. Among roughly 1 million clones listed, approximately 80% were seen once. The chain is built from TRBV18 and TRBJ1-2, with D possibly being TRBD1 (5 bases). The source of this sequence is a man between 18 and 35 years old in good health. Some clones in this sample may be carry-over from other donors' samples. The source material was memory CD4+ T cells from PBMCs. Subset denoted: CD45RA-negative fraction. DNA of the CDR3: TGTGCCAGCTCACCAACGCAGGGCAACTATGGCTACACCTTC. Translation gives CASSPTQGNYGYTF.